This TCR beta chain was identified during a study of blood T cell repertoires in COVID-19. Study-level information: The samples span acute and convalescent COVID-19 from the United States, Italy and Spain. PBMCs, B-cell-depleted T cells, or T cells were the source of the cDNA or gDNA that made up the material.

Germline V lookup: CDR1 LGHNA, CDR2 YSLEER. The CDR3 is 12 amino acids. Trimming left V 4 bases short and J 10 bases short, with 11 bases between. Profiled with immunoSEQ multiplex PCR; TCRdb holds only in-frame clones, not every one. The sample has 110,000 to 150,000 clones, approximately 87% seen once; the top ten hold 44%. This sequence originates from a human donor in a cohort sampled during active COVID-19. This rearrangement joins TRBV4-3 to TRBJ2-1; a possible D gene is TRBD2 (6 bases). The sequenced sample was peripheral blood. CDR3 bases: TGCGCCAGCAGCCTCTCCCGGGGGGAGCAGTTCTTC. Its translation is CASSLSRGEQFF.